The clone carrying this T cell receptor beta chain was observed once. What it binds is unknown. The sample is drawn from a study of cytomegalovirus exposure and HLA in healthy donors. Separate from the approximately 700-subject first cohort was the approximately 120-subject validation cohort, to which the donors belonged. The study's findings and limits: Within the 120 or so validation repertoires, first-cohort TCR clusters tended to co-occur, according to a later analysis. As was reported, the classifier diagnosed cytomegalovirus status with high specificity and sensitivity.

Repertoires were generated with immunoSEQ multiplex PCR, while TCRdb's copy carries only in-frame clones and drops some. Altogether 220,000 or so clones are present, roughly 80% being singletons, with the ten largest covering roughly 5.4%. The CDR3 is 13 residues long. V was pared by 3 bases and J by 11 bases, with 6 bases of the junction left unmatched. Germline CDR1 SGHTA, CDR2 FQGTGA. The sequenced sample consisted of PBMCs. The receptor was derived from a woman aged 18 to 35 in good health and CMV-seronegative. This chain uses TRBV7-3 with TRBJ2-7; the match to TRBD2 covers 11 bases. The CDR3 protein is CASSFGLAGPKYF. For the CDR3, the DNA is TGTGCCAGCAGCTTCGGACTAGCGGGCCCCAAGTACTTC. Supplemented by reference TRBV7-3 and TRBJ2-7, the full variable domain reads GAGVSQTPSNKVTEKGKYVELRCDPISGHTALYWYRQSLGQGPEFLIYFQGTGAADDSGLPNDRFFAVRPEGSVSTLKIQRTERGDSAVYLCASSFGLAGPKYFGPGTRLTVT.